This entry lists 29 T cell receptor beta chains sequenced from one sample in a study of identical twins. TCRdb independently ran MiXCR on the 5' RACE reads; one entry per CDR3 protein. The table includes approximately 410,000 distinct CDR3 sequences, about 18% detected once. The sequenced material came from naive T cells sorted from blood. These receptors were obtained from a man aged 50-60 years in good health.

CDR3 nucleotide sequence: TGTGCCAGTAGCACACAATCTGGGAACACTGAAGCTTTCTTT. It specifies CASSTQSGNTEAFF. The chain recombines TRBV19 with TRBJ1-1; unclear D gene. Germline loops: CDR1 LNHDA, CDR2 SQIVND (reference sequence). The CDR3 runs to 14 residues. V lost 6 bases and J 1 base, leaving 12 bases between the germline ends. Looking up the rest from reference TRBV19 and TRBJ1-1 gives the full variable domain: DGGITQSPKYLFRKEGQNVTLSCEQNLNHDAMYWYRQDPGQGLRLIYYSQIVNDFQKGDIAEGYSVSREKKESFPLTVTSAQKNPTAFYLCASSTQSGNTEAFFGQGTRLTVV.

This clonotype was detected many times. This chain links TRBV27 with TRBJ2-1; the match to TRBD2 covers 13 bases. Germline V gene lookup returns CDR1 MNHEY and CDR2 SMNVEV (reference sequence). V gave up 5 bases and J gave up 0 bases; unmatched junction bases: 10. This CDR3 is 19 amino acids long. The CDR3 protein is CASSTGLAGTLGSYNEQFF. In DNA form, the CDR3 reads TGTGCCAGCAGTACGGGACTAGCGGGGACCCTGGGCTCCTACAATGAGCAGTTCTTC.

A few counts support this clonotype. The CDR3 DNA sequence: TGTGCCAGCAGCTTAGCGACTGAACAGGGGCCGAACACTGAAGCTTTCTTT. This encodes CASSLATEQGPNTEAFF. The rearrangement uses TRBV7-6 and TRBJ1-1; 7 bases map to TRBD1. V shed 0 bases, J shed 1 base, and the junction held 8 bases outside the gene matches. Germline loops: CDR1 SGHVS, CDR2 FNYEAQ. The CDR3 covers 17 residues.

This sequence joins TRBV11-2 and TRBJ2-1; a possible D gene is TRBD2 (7 bases). This CDR3 comprises 15 residues. Between the trimmed V and J ends, which lost 5 bases and 8 bases, there was a span of 19 bases. Germline V gene data show CDR1 as SGHAT and CDR2 as FQNNGV. The CDR3 nucleotides read TGTGCCAGCAGCAAAGTCGGGGGGCCGGAGTATGAGCAGTTCTTC. It specifies CASSKVGGPEYEQFF.

The table lists this clonotype with many counts. The gene calls are TRBV7-2 and TRBJ2-2; D remains ambiguous. CDR1 is SGHTA, CDR2 FQGNSA, per germline. Trimming cost V 2 bases and J 6 bases, with 10 bases left between them. This CDR3 has 14 residues. The CDR3 spells CASSLRARPGELFF. CDR3 DNA sequence: TGTGCCAGCAGCTTACGAGCGCGCCCCGGGGAGCTGTTTTTT.

This clonotype was seen ten or more times. J is TRBJ2-5 and V is TRBV27; 12 bases are shared with TRBD1. V was clipped by 7 bases and J by 5 bases; unmatched bases: 11. The CDR3 contains 16 residues. Germline V CDR1 and CDR2: MNHEY, SMNVEV (reference sequence). The CDR3 region is CASNHLGTGGIETQYF. CDR3 sequence (DNA): TGTGCCAGCAACCACCTGGGGACAGGGGGCATCGAGACCCAGTACTTC.

This clonotype has just a few counts. The chain links TRBV18 to TRBJ2-2; TRBD2 matches 9 bases. V lost 2 bases and J lost 6; bases outside the gene matches: 10. The CDR3 length is 17 residues. Germline V gene sequence: CDR1 KGHSH, CDR2 LQKENI. This chain's CDR3 is CASSPWGLAAPPGELFF. The CDR3 nucleotides read TGTGCCAGCTCACCATGGGGACTAGCCGCCCCCCCCGGGGAGCTGTTTTTT.

V usage is TRBV7-6 and J usage is TRBJ2-1, with 8 bases identical to TRBD2. Germline V gene lookup returns CDR1 SGHVS and CDR2 FNYEAQ. V was clipped by 3 bases and J by 1 base; unmatched bases: 5. The CDR3 consists of 16 residues. CDR3 region: CASSLGSSGSYNEQFF. In DNA form, the CDR3 reads TGTGCCAGCAGCTTGGGCTCTAGCGGGTCCTACAATGAGCAGTTCTTC.

The genes are TRBV5-1 and TRBJ1-2; no clear D. The CDR3 contains 15 residues. Trimming left V 0 bases short and J 4 bases short, with 13 bases between. The germline V gene has CDR1 SGHRS and CDR2 YFSETQ. The CDR3 loop is CASSLAISDIYGYTF. CDR3 coding DNA: TGCGCCAGCAGCTTGGCCATCTCGGATATCTATGGCTACACCTTC.

The chain carries TRBV20-1 and TRBJ2-5, with D possibly TRBD1 on 6 matching bases. Trimming left V 3 bases short and J 5 bases short, with 16 bases between. The CDR3 sequence is 14 residues long. Germline V lookup: CDR1 DFQATT, CDR2 SNEGSKA (reference sequence). CDR3 sequence: CSASVRGIRETQYF. The CDR3 DNA reads TGCAGTGCTAGCGTGAGGGGGATCAGGGAGACCCAGTACTTC.

This clonotype has a handful of counts. The chain joins TRBV7-2 to TRBJ2-7, with 7 positions matching TRBD1. There are 13 residues in the CDR3. J lost 3 bases, V lost 5 bases, and 4 bases had no gene match. Germline values: CDR1 SGHTA, CDR2 FQGNSA. CDR3 sequence: CASSVTGDYEQYF. The CDR3 DNA follows: TGTGCCAGCAGCGTAACAGGGGACTACGAGCAGTACTTC.

This clonotype was detected ten times or more. The gene calls are TRBV5-1 and TRBJ1-1, with 9 bases matching TRBD1. CDR1 and CDR2 (germline): SGHRS, YFSETQ. This CDR3 region has 14 residues. Losses at the gene ends were 3 bases for V and 3 bases for J; bases not matched to a gene: 3. CDR3 sequence (DNA): TGCGCCAGCAGCTGGGGACAGGGAGACACTGAAGCTTTCTTT. Translated: CASSWGQGDTEAFF.

Comment on this clonotype: This may be a read error, as it is one base from a much larger clone. V gene TRBV11-2 combines with J gene TRBJ2-5, with D perhaps matching TRBD2 (7 bases). The CDR3 totals 16 residues. Germline CDR1 is SGHAT and CDR2 is FQNNGV. The V gene lost 2 bases and the J gene lost 3 bases, with 16 bases spanning the gap. CDR3 in DNA: TGTGCCAGCAGCTTACTTACTAGAGGGGGGGAAGAGACCCAGTACTTC. Translating gives CASSLLTRGGEETQYF.

The V call is TRBV2, the J call TRBJ1-2, with 7 nucleotides matching TRBD1. CDR3 size: 15 residues. V shed 1 base and J 5 bases; nucleotides not matched to a gene: 7. Germline loops: CDR1 SNHLY, CDR2 FYNNEI. DNA for the CDR3: TGTGCCAGCAGTGAAGGGACAGGAGATAAGTATGGCTACACCTTC. As protein: CASSEGTGDKYGYTF.

This chain connects TRBV7-2 to TRBJ2-1; 13 bases are a match to TRBD2. The CDR3 has 16 amino acids. V shed 5 bases and J 9 bases; nucleotides not matched to a gene: 10. Germline V gene sequence: CDR1 SGHTA, CDR2 FQGNSA. CDR3 sequence reads: CASSLTGLAGLGEQFF. For the CDR3, the DNA is TGTGCCAGCAGCCTTACGGGACTAGCGGGACTCGGTGAGCAGTTCTTC.

This clonotype was found many times. The rearrangement links TRBV9 to TRBJ2-5, with D tentatively TRBD2 (7 bases). V was trimmed by 3 bases and J by 2 bases, leaving 11 bases between them. Germline CDR1 reads SGDLS; CDR2 reads YYNGEE. This CDR3 is built from 14 residues. The CDR3 DNA reads TGTGCCAGCAGCGAGGGGGGGGAACAAGAGACCCAGTACTTC. Encoded protein: CASSEGGEQETQYF.

This clonotype has only a few counts. The chain employs TRBV7-2 and TRBJ2-2, with 7 nucleotides matching TRBD2. The junction had 1 base not matched to a gene; V was cut back by 0 bases and J by 0 bases. The germline V gene has CDR1 SGHTA and CDR2 FQGNSA. The CDR3 extends over 16 amino acids. For the CDR3, the DNA is TGTGCCAGCAGCTTAGCGGCGGGAGCGAACACCGGGGAGCTGTTTTTT. The encoded protein is CASSLAAGANTGELFF.

The CDR3 loop is CASSSSEDYGYTF. The CDR3 nucleotides read TGTGCCAGCAGCTCCTCCGAGGACTATGGCTACACCTTC. The chain combines TRBV2 with TRBJ1-2; D is ambiguous. With 6 bases removed from V and 3 bases from J, the gap between germline ends came to 11 bases. This CDR3 has 13 residues. Germline V CDR1 and CDR2: SNHLY, FYNNEI.

The rearrangement uses TRBV5-6 and TRBJ2-3, with TRBD1 matching over 7 bases. This CDR3 is built from 16 residues. Germline V gene sequence: CDR1 SGHDT, CDR2 YYEEEE. The trim removed 4 bases at V and 3 bases at J, leaving 11 bases unmatched. DNA for the CDR3: TGTGCCAGCAGCCCGTTAAGGGACAGCGTAACAGATACGCAGTATTTT. Its protein product is CASSPLRDSVTDTQYF.

This clonotype was counted between two and nine times. The V and J genes are TRBV20-1 and TRBJ2-1; 13 bases are a match to TRBD2. After removal of 4 bases from V and 9 bases from J, the junction contained 6 bases not matched to a gene. The CDR3 is 14 amino acids. Germline-derived CDR1 and CDR2 are DFQATT and SNEGSKA (reference sequence). The CDR3 sequence is CSATGLAGTREQFF. The DNA of the CDR3 is TGCAGTGCTACGGGACTAGCGGGGACCCGTGAGCAGTTCTTC.

This clonotype was recorded many times. This clone may be a read error of a much larger clone one base away. The rearrangement links TRBV10-3 to TRBJ2-1, with 12 bases identical to TRBD2. The CDR3 totals 14 residues. CDR1 and CDR2 (germline): ENHRY, SYGVKD. V lost 5 bases, J lost 4 bases, and 0 bases stayed unmatched. CDR3 bases: TGTGCCATCAGTCTAGCGGGAGGGTACAATGAGCAGTTCTTC. This sequence encodes CAISLAGGYNEQFF.

In its sample, this clonotype was seen many times. This sequence joins TRBV20-1 and TRBJ1-5, with D unclear. The CDR3 covers 14 residues. CDR1 DFQATT and CDR2 SNEGSKA come from the germline V gene (reference sequence). V dropped 6 bases and J dropped 4 bases, with 16 bases sitting between them. This CDR3 is CSAGGGALNQPQHF. DNA of the CDR3: TGCAGTGCGGGAGGAGGAGCTCTTAATCAGCCCCAGCATTTT.

This clonotype appeared many times. The rearrangement uses TRBV18 and TRBJ2-2, with D unresolved. Germline V gene lookup returns CDR1 KGHSH and CDR2 LQKENI. This CDR3 contains 16 residues. V was trimmed by 1 base and J by 1 base, leaving 10 bases between them. CDR3 in DNA: TGTGCCAGCTCACCACGGGCAGCGAGGAACACCGGGGAGCTGTTTTTT. This encodes CASSPRAARNTGELFF.

J is TRBJ2-5 and V is TRBV5-8; D is tentatively TRBD1 or TRBD2 (5 bases each). The V gene lost 3 bases and the J gene lost 1 base, with 16 bases spanning the gap. Germline loops: CDR1 SGHTS, CDR2 YDEGEE. CDR3 length: 16 residues. The CDR3 nucleotides read TGTGCCAGCAGCTGGGGCCTTACAACTAGCCAAGAGACCCAGTACTTC. It yields the protein CASSWGLTTSQETQYF.

This clonotype has ten or more counts. This rearrangement joins TRBV7-9 to TRBJ1-1, with D unclear. Germline-derived CDR1 and CDR2 are SEHNR and FQNEAQ (reference sequence). V shed 4 bases and J shed 3 bases, with 15 bases lying between them. The CDR3 is made up of 15 amino acids. CDR3 sequence (DNA): TGTGCCAGCAGCTCCAAGCCTCTCTCCTACACTGAAGCTTTCTTT. Translated, it gives CASSSKPLSYTEAFF.

This clonotype was recorded many times. The rearrangement joins TRBV5-1 to TRBJ2-1; TRBD2 matches 9 bases. Germline trimming cut 0 bases from V and 4 bases from J; bases unmatched to any gene: 8. There are 17 residues in the CDR3. Looked up from germline, CDR1 is SGHRS and CDR2 is YFSETQ. The CDR3 is CASSLVPAGGNYNEQFF. DNA of the CDR3: TGCGCCAGCAGCTTGGTTCCGGCGGGAGGGAATTACAATGAGCAGTTCTTC.

The J gene is TRBJ2-1, the V gene TRBV20-1; possibly TRBD1 for D (6 bases). The CDR3 consists of 15 residues. Germline CDR1 and CDR2: DFQATT and SNEGSKA (reference sequence). The V and J ends lost 0 bases and 7 bases respectively, with 16 bases between them. CDR3 bases: TGCAGTGCTAGAGATTTCAGGGGAGATTGGAATGAGCAGTTCTTC. Translating gives CSARDFRGDWNEQFF.

This clonotype was seen ten or more times. CDR3 DNA: TGTGCCAGCAGCCAGGGTTGGACAGGGTTAGCCAAAAACATTCAGTACTTC. The encoded protein is CASSQGWTGLAKNIQYF. This chain joins TRBV4-2 and TRBJ2-4; 8 bases align to TRBD1. Germline CDR1 LGHNA, CDR2 YNFKEQ. The CDR3 is 17 residues long. V was pared by 3 bases and J by 0 bases, with 7 bases of the junction left unmatched.

This chain joins TRBV5-5 and TRBJ1-5, with no clear D. The length of the CDR3 is 14 residues. The germline V gene has CDR1 SGHKS and CDR2 YYEKEE (reference sequence). With 3 bases removed from V and 6 bases from J, the gap between germline ends came to 13 bases. Here the CDR3 reads CASSSAGVTQPQHF. In nucleotides, the CDR3 is TGTGCCAGCAGCTCGGCCGGGGTCACTCAGCCCCAGCATTTT.